This T cell receptor (beta chain) came from a study of T cells in localized non-small cell lung cancer. Looked up from germline, CDR1 is SGHRS and CDR2 is YFSETQ. The CDR3 extends over 15 amino acids. The V and J ends lost 4 bases and 5 bases, in that order; junction bases with no gene match: 10. This table comes from immunoSEQ multiplex PCR, and its TCRdb copy is limited to in-frame clones, with some not included. The sample has 20,000 to 25,000 clones, roughly 84% seen once. The gene calls are TRBV5-1 and TRBJ1-2; 8 bases match TRBD1. The specimen was peripheral blood, collected before any cancer treatment. This clonotype was obtained from a man aged 35-75 years with stage I lung adenocarcinoma. CDR3 residues: CASSGTDRVGYGYTF. In DNA form, the CDR3 reads TGCGCCAGCAGCGGGACGGACAGGGTTGGGTATGGCTACACCTTC. The full variable domain, rest sourced from reference TRBV5-1 and TRBJ1-2, is KAGVTQTPRYLIKTRGQQVTLSCSPISGHRSVSWYQQTPGQGLQFLFEYFSETQRNKGNFPGRFSGRQFSNSRSEMNVSTLELGDSALYLCASSGTDRVGYGYTFGSGTRLTVV.